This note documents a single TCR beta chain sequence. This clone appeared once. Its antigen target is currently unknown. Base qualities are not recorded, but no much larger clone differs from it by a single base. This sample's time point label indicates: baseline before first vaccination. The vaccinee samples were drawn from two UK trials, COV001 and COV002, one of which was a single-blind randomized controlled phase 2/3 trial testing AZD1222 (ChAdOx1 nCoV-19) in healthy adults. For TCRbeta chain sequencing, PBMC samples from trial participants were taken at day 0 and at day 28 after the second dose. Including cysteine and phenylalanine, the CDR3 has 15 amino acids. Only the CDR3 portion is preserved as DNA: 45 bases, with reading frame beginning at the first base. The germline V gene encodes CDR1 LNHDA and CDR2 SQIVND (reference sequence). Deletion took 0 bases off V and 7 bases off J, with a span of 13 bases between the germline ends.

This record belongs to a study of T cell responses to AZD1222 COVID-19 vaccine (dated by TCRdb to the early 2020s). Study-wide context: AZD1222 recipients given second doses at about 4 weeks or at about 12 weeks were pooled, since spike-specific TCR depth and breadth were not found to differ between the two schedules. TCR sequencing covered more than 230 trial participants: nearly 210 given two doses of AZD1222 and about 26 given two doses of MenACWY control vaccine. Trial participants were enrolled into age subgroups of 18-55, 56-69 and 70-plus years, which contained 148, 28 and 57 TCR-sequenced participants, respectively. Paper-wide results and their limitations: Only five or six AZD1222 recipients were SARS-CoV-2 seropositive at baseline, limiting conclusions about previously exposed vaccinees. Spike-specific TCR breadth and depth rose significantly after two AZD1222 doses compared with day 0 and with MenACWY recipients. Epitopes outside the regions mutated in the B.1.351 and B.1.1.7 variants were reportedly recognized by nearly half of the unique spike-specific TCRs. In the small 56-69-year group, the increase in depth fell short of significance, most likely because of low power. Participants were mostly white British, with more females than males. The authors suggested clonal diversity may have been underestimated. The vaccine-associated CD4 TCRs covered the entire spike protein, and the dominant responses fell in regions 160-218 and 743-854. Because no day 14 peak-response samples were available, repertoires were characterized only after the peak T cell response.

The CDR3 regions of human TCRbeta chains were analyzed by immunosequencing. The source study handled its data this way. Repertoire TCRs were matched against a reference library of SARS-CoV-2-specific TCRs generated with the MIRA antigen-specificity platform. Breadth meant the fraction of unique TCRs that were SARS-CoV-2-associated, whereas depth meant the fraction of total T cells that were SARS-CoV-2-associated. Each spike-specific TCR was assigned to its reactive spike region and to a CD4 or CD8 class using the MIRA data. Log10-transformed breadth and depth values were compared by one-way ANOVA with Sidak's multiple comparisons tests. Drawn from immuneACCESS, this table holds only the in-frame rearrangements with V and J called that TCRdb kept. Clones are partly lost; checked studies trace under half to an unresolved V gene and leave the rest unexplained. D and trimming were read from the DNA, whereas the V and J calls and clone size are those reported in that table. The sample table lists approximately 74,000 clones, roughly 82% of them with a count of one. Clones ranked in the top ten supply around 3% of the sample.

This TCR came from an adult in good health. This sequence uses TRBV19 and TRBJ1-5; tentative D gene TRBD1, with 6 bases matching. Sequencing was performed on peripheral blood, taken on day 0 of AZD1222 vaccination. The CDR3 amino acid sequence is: CASSIDPRGGQPQHF. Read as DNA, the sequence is TGTGCCAGTAGTATAGATCCCAGGGGAGGGCAGCCCCAGCATTTT.